Presented here are 4 T cell receptor beta chains from one specimen sequenced in a study of blood T cell repertoires in COVID-19. Profiled with immunoSEQ multiplex PCR; TCRdb holds only in-frame clones, not every one. Of approximately 300,000 clones in the sample, 85% were seen once. Sequencing was done on a sample of PBMCs or T cells enriched from blood (not recorded which). These receptors all stem from a woman in her thirties who had been exposed to COVID-19.

The chain uses TRBV28 and TRBJ2-1; 8 bases match TRBD1. The CDR3 consists of 16 residues. Germline V gene sequence: CDR1 MDHEN, CDR2 SYDVKM. Trimming removed 6 bases from V and 0 bases from J; junction bases left unmatched: 7. The CDR3 nucleotides read TGTGCCAGCAGCCTCTCCGGGACAGGCTCCTACAATGAGCAGTTCTTC. Amino acid sequence: CASSLSGTGSYNEQFF. Full variable domain (missing parts from reference TRBV28 and TRBJ2-1): DVKVTQSSRYLVKRTGEKVFLECVQDMDHENMFWYRQDPGLGLRLIYFSYDVKMKEKGDIPEGYSVSREKKERFSLILESASTNQTSMYLCASSLSGTGSYNEQFFGPGTRLTVL.

The chain joins TRBV30 to TRBJ2-3; TRBD1 might be the D (6 bases). Germline CDR1 and CDR2: GTSNPN and SVGIG (reference sequence). There are 14 residues in the CDR3. V dropped 2 bases and J dropped 3 bases, with 12 bases sitting between them. CDR3 amino acids: CAWSRVQGTDTQYF. The DNA of the CDR3 is TGTGCCTGGAGTAGAGTCCAGGGGACAGATACGCAGTATTTT.

J is TRBJ2-5 and V is TRBV7-3; D remains ambiguous. The CDR3 is 16 residues long. V was trimmed by 1 base and J by 0 bases, leaving 12 bases between them. CDR1 is SGHTA and CDR2 is FQGTGA in the germline V gene. For the CDR3, the DNA is TGTGCCAGCAGCTTAAATGTTTGGGCGAACCAAGAGACCCAGTACTTC. It yields the protein CASSLNVWANQETQYF. Together with reference TRBV7-3 and TRBJ2-5, the CDR3 gives the full variable domain: GAGVSQTPSNKVTEKGKYVELRCDPISGHTALYWYRQSLGQGPEFLIYFQGTGAADDSGLPNDRFFAVRPEGSVSTLKIQRTERGDSAVYLCASSLNVWANQETQYFGPGTRLLVL.

CDR3 coding DNA: TGTGCCAGCAGTTTTACAGCAGAGCTAAATCAGCCCCAGCATTTT. Amino acids: CASSFTAELNQPQHF. The chain is built from TRBV27 and TRBJ1-5; D unclear. The V gene lost 3 bases and the J gene lost 4 bases, with 13 bases spanning the gap. The CDR3 loop spans 15 amino acids. CDR1 is MNHEY, CDR2 SMNVEV, per germline (reference sequence).